This entry is about one T cell receptor beta chain. What it binds is unknown. These data are taken from a study of T cells in tuberculosis. Study-level results: Smaller distances to GMM-specific TCRs suggested their expansion in active tuberculosis.

Germline CDR1 and CDR2: LGHNA and YSLEER. The length of the CDR3 is 15 residues. Trimming removed 8 bases from V and 7 bases from J; junction bases left unmatched: 10. The data were produced by immunoSEQ multiplex PCR, yet TCRdb's version contains in-frame clones alone and is incomplete. Of about 35,000 clones in the sample, over 85% were seen once. The TCR sequence derives from a donor between 10 and 29 years old with latent tuberculosis or without tuberculosis infection. The chain recombines TRBV4-3 with TRBJ1-4, with 10 positions matching TRBD1. Sequencing was carried out using PBMCs. The CDR3 region is CASAGKDRGSEKLFF. In DNA form, the CDR3 reads TGCGCCAGCGCCGGAAAGGACAGGGGGAGTGAAAAACTGTTTTTT.